This T cell receptor beta chain emerged from a study of PD-1 blockade in classical Hodgkin lymphoma. Stated time point: cycle 4 day 1 (C4D1), after more than 5 weeks of nivolumab. In every patient, relapse followed autologous stem cell transplantation, while exposure to brentuximab vedotin differed. Best response was recorded as complete response, partial response or progressive disease. Study outcomes and limitations: Sources of repertoire differences remain undefined, possibly disease activity or prior therapy. CD4+ TCR diversity, unlike CD8+, climbed significantly by C4D1. Reported baseline diversity: healthy donors highest, relapsed/refractory patients lowest.

About this clone itself: The antigen remains unidentified.

Clones were read by immunoSEQ multiplex PCR, and TCRdb kept only the in-frame ones, dropping some. Of approximately 89,000 clones listed, approximately 83% are singletons. The CDR3 spans 16 residues. CDR1 is SGHTS, CDR2 YDEGEE, per germline. V shed 0 bases, J shed 3 bases, and the junction held 4 bases outside the gene matches. The source was peripheral blood mononuclear cells (PBMCs), collected before the fourth cycle of nivolumab. V and J are TRBV5-8 and TRBJ2-2, with TRBD2 matching over 8 bases. This TCR derives from a human donor with classical Hodgkin lymphoma. The CDR3 reads CASSLERELYTGELFF. CDR3 sequence (DNA): TGTGCCAGCAGCTTGGAGCGGGAGCTTTACACCGGGGAGCTGTTTTTT. Full variable domain (rest looked up from reference TRBV5-8 and TRBJ2-2): EAGVTQSPTHLIKTRGQQATLRCSPISGHTSVYWYQQALGLGLQFLLWYDEGEERNRGNFPPRFSGRQFPNYSSELNVNALELEDSALYLCASSLERELYTGELFFGEGSRLTVL.